These 4 T cell receptor beta chains were sequenced from one sample in a study of beta chain features in type 1 diabetes. Study-wide findings and caveats: Patients with Type 1 diabetes showed moderately but significantly shorter TCRB CDR3s in all four CD4+ subsets.

TCRB transcripts that were expressed got sequenced, as all of the isolated RNA had been reverse transcribed. The data were produced by immunoSEQ multiplex PCR, yet TCRdb's version contains in-frame clones alone and is incomplete. The sample has 130,000 or so clones; about 18% are singletons. Their antigens are not known. The sequencing sample was made of central memory CD4+ T cells from blood. The receptor set was obtained from a man younger than 35 with type 1 diabetes.

This clone was observed a handful of times. A far larger clone is one base from this, pointing to a likely read error. The V gene is TRBV29-1, the J gene TRBJ2-5; 10 bases map to TRBD2. The V and J ends lost 6 bases and 5 bases, in that order; junction bases with no gene match: 6. The CDR3 consists of 13 residues. The V gene's germline CDR1 is SQVTM and CDR2 ANQGSEA. The CDR3, as DNA: TGCAGCGTGCAAGCGGGAGGGTGGGAGACCCAGTACTTC. Protein: CSVQAGGWETQYF.

The chain joins TRBV28 to TRBJ2-3; 11 nucleotides match TRBD2. Germline trimming cut 6 bases from V and 2 bases from J; bases unmatched to any gene: 4. CDR3 length: 15 amino acids. Germline CDR1 MDHEN, CDR2 SYDVKM. The CDR3 here is CASSSSGGATDTQYF. CDR3 DNA: TGTGCCAGCAGCAGTAGCGGGGGGGCCACAGATACGCAGTATTTT.

The chain employs TRBV5-4 and TRBJ1-3, with 7 bases that match TRBD1. The CDR3 has 16 residues. V trimming: 4 bases; J trimming: 1 base; junction bases outside the gene matches: 8. The germline CDR1 and CDR2 sequences are SGHNT and YYREEE (reference sequence). The DNA for the CDR3 is TGTGCCAGCAGCGACGACAGGGCAAGGTCTGGAAACACCATATATTTT. Its protein product is CASSDDRARSGNTIYF.

In its sample, this clone was seen once. CDR3 loop: CASSRSGNSYNEQFF. The CDR3 nucleotides are TGCGCCAGCAGCCGTAGCGGGAACTCCTACAATGAGCAGTTCTTC. The chain employs TRBV4-1 and TRBJ2-1; 8 nucleotides align to TRBD2. With 4 bases clipped from V and 0 bases from J, the junction kept 2 bases outside the gene matches. CDR1 and CDR2 (germline): MGHRA, YSYEKL. This CDR3 spans 15 amino acids.